Shown below are 10 T cell receptor beta chains from a single sample sequenced in a study of blood T cells in healthy people across ages. Alongside a J-beta primer mix, a sample-barcoded 5' primer served in a second PCR lasting about 7 to 12 cycles. Each CDR3 protein is one row after TCRdb ran MiXCR on the 5' RACE reads. The table includes about a million distinct CDR3 sequences, around two fifths detected once. Sequencing input: blood. These receptors were obtained from a young man in good health.

The J gene is TRBJ1-2, the V gene TRBV14; D is undetermined. There are 15 residues in the CDR3. Germline loops: CDR1 SGHDN, CDR2 FVKESK. V gave up 1 base and J gave up 3 bases, with 12 bases separating them. The CDR3, as DNA: TGTGCCAGCAGCCAAGTTGGAGACTACGACTATGGCTACACCTTC. Residues: CASSQVGDYDYGYTF.

About this clonotype itself: Sequence at one end of the junction differs from germline and may be a read error. The V and J genes are TRBV7-2 and TRBJ2-7; the D gene is possibly TRBD2 (5 bases). CDR1 and CDR2 (germline): SGHTA, FQGNSA. The CDR3 consists of 14 residues. CDR3 DNA: TGTGCCAGCAGCTCGGGCCAAAATCTTGGGGAGCCGTACTTC. Amino acids: CASSSGQNLGEPYF.

CDR3: CASRVGGDQPQHF. DNA of the CDR3: TGTGCCAGCAGGGTTGGGGGGGATCAGCCCCAGCATTTT. The chain joins TRBV6-6 to TRBJ1-5; a possible D gene is TRBD1 (5 bases). V lost 6 bases and J lost 5, with 11 bases in between. The germline V gene has CDR1 MNHNY and CDR2 SVGAGI (reference sequence). The CDR3 contains 13 residues.

This clonotype was recorded a few times. This chain connects TRBV14 to TRBJ1-4; D is possibly TRBD1 (5 bases). The CDR3 covers 15 residues. Germline lookup yields CDR1 SGHDN and CDR2 FVKESK. V lost 4 bases and J lost 4, with 13 bases in between. CDR3 sequence reads: CASSRRLGGNEKLFF. The CDR3 coding sequence is TGTGCCAGCAGCCGCCGGTTGGGGGGTAATGAAAAACTGTTTTTT. Full variable domain (rest looked up from reference TRBV14 and TRBJ1-4): EAGVTQFPSHSVIEKGQTVTLRCDPISGHDNLYWYRRVMGKEIKFLLHFVKESKQDESGMPNNRFLAERTGGTYSTLKVQPAELEDSGVYFCASSRRLGGNEKLFFGSGTQLSVL.

This rearrangement joins TRBV12-5 to TRBJ1-1; D gene unclear. This CDR3 has 13 residues. Germline CDR1 and CDR2: LGHNT and FRNRAP. V lost 2 bases to trimming and J lost 7 bases, with 11 bases between them. The CDR3: CASGLPIRSEAFF. CDR3 bases: TGTGCTAGTGGTTTGCCCATCAGAAGTGAAGCTTTCTTT.

In its sample, this clonotype was seen a few times. This chain uses TRBV7-2 with TRBJ2-3; D is undetermined. V lost 4 bases and J 0 bases, leaving 11 bases between the germline ends. This CDR3 has 15 residues. CDR1 SGHTA and CDR2 FQGNSA come from the germline V gene. The DNA of the CDR3 is TGTGCCAGCAGCTCCCCCCTCGCGAGCACAGATACGCAGTATTTT. This encodes CASSSPLASTDTQYF.

The CDR3 coding sequence is TGTGCCAGCAGTTTATCGGAGGGTAATGGCTACACCTTC. Translating gives CASSLSEGNGYTF. This chain joins TRBV27 and TRBJ1-2; D not resolved. Germline-derived CDR1 and CDR2 are MNHEY and SMNVEV (reference sequence). The V end lost 0 bases, the J end lost 6 bases, and 8 bases lay between the germline ends. The CDR3 has 13 residues.

There are a few counts of this clonotype. This chain connects TRBV27 to TRBJ1-5, with D maybe TRBD1 (6 bases). The V gene lost 0 bases and the J gene lost 5 bases, with 11 bases spanning the gap. This CDR3 has 15 amino acids. The germline V gene has CDR1 MNHEY and CDR2 SMNVEV (reference sequence). The CDR3 spells CASSLSRQGHQPQHF. CDR3 in DNA: TGTGCCAGCAGTTTATCCCGGCAGGGGCATCAGCCCCAGCATTTT.

The chain recombines TRBV6-2 or TRBV6-3 with TRBJ1-5, with D hard to call. V gave up 6 bases and J gave up 1 base, with 10 bases separating them. Germline V gene lookup returns CDR1 MNHEY and CDR2 SVGEGT. This CDR3 has 14 amino acids. CDR3 loop: CASSHGVSNQPQHF. The DNA for the CDR3 is TGTGCCAGCAGCCATGGAGTAAGCAATCAGCCCCAGCATTTT.

The genes are TRBV6-5 and TRBJ2-7; D gene ambiguous. In germline, CDR1 is MNHEY, CDR2 SVGAGI. V was shortened by 7 bases and J by 0 bases, with 13 bases between the two germline ends. The CDR3 sequence is 14 residues long. The CDR3 coding sequence is TGTGCCAGCACAGTTACGGCGGACTCCTACGAGCAGTACTTC. Translating it yields CASTVTADSYEQYF.